This T cell receptor (beta chain) is drawn from a study of T cell changes during pregnancy in multiple sclerosis. The CDR3 runs 14 residues. Trimming shortened V by 8 bases and J by 0 bases, and 11 bases separated the two germline ends. Germline CDR1 LNHDA, CDR2 SQIVND (reference sequence). The method was immunoSEQ multiplex PCR; TCRdb's version includes in-frame clones alone and lacks a portion of them. The table includes 55,000 to 70,000 clones, 93% detected once. The chain is built from TRBV19 and TRBJ1-5; D ambiguous. The specimen comprised CD4+ T cells from peripheral blood mononuclear cells, sampled before pregnancy. The sequence derives from a female donor with multiple sclerosis, enrolled in a pregnancy study. CDR3 sequence: CASARTGSNQPQHF. The CDR3 DNA is TGTGCCAGTGCAAGGACTGGTAGCAATCAGCCCCAGCATTTT.